The following is a T cell receptor (beta chain) sequence with its context. Sequencing was performed with immunoSEQ multiplex PCR; in TCRdb, only in-frame clones are kept and a portion is missing. The repertoire holds about 100,000 clones, 94% seen once, with about 0.9% in the top ten. The sample is drawn from a study of T cell changes during pregnancy in multiple sclerosis. The germline V and J ends were trimmed by 0 bases and 5 bases, with 4 bases remaining between them. CDR3 length equals 13 residues. Germline V gene lookup returns CDR1 MRHNA and CDR2 SNTAGT. The TCR sequence derives from a female donor with multiple sclerosis, enrolled in a pregnancy study. The source was peripheral blood, collected before pregnancy. The chain links TRBV6-4 to TRBJ2-2, with D unresolved. CDR3 in amino acids: CASSDSTTGELFF. As DNA, the CDR3 is TGTGCCAGCAGTGACTCGACAACCGGGGAGCTGTTTTTT.